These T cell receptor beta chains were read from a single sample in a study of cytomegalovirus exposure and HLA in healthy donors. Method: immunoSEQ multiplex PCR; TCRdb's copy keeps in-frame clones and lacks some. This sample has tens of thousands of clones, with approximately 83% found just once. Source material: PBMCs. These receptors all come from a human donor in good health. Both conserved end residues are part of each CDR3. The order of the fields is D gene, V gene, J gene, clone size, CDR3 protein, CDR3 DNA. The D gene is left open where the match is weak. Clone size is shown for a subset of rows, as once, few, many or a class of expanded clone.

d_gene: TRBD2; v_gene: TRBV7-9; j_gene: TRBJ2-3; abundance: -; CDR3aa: CASSLGLAVTDTQYF; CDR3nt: TGTGCCAGCAGTTTGGGACTAGCGGTCACAGATACGCAGTATTTT
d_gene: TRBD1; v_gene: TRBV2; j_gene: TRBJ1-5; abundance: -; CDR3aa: CASSMGQGFSSNQPQHF; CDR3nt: TGTGCCAGCAGTATGGGACAGGGATTCTCGAGCAATCAGCCCCAGCATTTT
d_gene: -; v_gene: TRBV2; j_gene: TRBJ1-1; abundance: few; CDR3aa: CASRSTGTEAFF; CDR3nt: TGTGCCAGCAGGTCTACAGGGACTGAAGCTTTCTTT
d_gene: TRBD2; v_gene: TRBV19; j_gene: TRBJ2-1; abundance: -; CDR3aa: CASSTRSGRPYNEQFF; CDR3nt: TGTGCCAGTTCCACCCGTAGCGGGAGGCCTTACAATGAGCAGTTCTTC
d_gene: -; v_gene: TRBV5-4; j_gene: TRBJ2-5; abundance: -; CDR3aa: CASSRPRETQYF; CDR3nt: TGTGCCAGCAGCCGTCCTAGGGAGACCCAGTACTTC
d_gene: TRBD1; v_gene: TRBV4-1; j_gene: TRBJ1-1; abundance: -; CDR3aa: CASSPGQGRTEAFF; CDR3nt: TGCGCCAGCAGCCCCGGACAGGGCCGGACTGAAGCTTTCTTT
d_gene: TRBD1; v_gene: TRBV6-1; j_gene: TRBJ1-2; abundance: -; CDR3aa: CASSVGTGELNYGYTF; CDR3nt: TGTGCCAGCAGTGTGGGGACAGGGGAGTTGAACTATGGCTACACCTTC
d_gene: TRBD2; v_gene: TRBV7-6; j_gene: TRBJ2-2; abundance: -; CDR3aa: CASSLRGGTAKPTTGELFF; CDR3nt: TGTGCCAGCAGCCTCCGGGGGGGTACAGCTAAACCAACCACCGGGGAGCTGTTTTTT
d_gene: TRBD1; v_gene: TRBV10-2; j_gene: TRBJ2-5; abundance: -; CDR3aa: CASSPTGVQGLQETQYF; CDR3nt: TGCGCCAGCAGTCCGACAGGGGTTCAGGGTCTCCAAGAGACCCAGTACTTC
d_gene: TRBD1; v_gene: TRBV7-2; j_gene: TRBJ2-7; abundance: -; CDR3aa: CASSLTAGQGDEQYF; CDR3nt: TGTGCCAGCAGCTTAACCGCCGGACAGGGTGACGAGCAGTACTTC
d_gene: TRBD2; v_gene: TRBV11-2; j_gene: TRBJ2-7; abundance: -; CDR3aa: CASSFGTSGGYEQYF; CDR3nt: TGTGCCAGCAGCTTTGGGACTAGCGGGGGCTACGAGCAGTACTTC
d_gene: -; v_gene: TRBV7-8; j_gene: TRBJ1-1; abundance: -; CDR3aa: CASSLRRVRSTEAFF; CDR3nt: TGTGCCAGCAGCTTAAGGAGGGTAAGGAGCACTGAAGCTTTCTTT
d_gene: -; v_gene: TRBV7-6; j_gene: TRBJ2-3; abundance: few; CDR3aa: CASSLWARRGTDTQYF; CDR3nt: TGTGCCAGCAGCTTGTGGGCCAGGAGGGGCACAGATACGCAGTATTTT
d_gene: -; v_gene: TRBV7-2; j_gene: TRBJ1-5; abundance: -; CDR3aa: CASSPYSSTNQPQHF; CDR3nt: TGTGCCAGCAGCCCCTACAGCAGCACCAATCAGCCCCAGCATTTT
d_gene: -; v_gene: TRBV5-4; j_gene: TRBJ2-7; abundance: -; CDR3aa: CASSLDPVSYEQYF; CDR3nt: TGTGCCAGCAGCTTGGACCCGGTGTCCTACGAGCAGTACTTC
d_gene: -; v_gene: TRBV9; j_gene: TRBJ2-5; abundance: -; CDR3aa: CASSPQGWVEETQYF; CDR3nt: TGTGCCAGCAGCCCCCAGGGTTGGGTGGAGGAGACCCAGTACTTC
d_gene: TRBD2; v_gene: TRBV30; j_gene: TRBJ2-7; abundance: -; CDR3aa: CAWSKIRLAGSEQYF; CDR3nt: TGTGCCTGGAGTAAAATCAGACTAGCGGGTAGCGAGCAGTACTTC
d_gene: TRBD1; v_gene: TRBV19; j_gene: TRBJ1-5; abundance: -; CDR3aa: CASSTWTGTGNQPQHF; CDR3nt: TGTGCCAGTAGTACATGGACTGGGACAGGAAATCAGCCCCAGCATTTT
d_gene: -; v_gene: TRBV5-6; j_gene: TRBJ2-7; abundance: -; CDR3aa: CASSPMTGPPEQYF; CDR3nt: TGTGCCAGCAGCCCCATGACAGGCCCCCCGGAGCAGTACTTC
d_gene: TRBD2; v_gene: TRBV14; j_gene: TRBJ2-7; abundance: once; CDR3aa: CASSGGEGYEQYF; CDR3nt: TGTGCCAGCAGTGGCGGGGAGGGCTACGAGCAGTACTTC
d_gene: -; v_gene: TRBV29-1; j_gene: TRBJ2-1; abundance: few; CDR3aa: CSVGLSTANEQFF; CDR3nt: TGCAGCGTTGGTCTTTCGACAGCAAATGAGCAGTTCTTC
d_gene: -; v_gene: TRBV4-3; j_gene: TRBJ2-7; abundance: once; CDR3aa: CASSRGKLSYEQYF; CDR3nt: TGCGCCAGCAGCCGCGGGAAGCTCTCCTACGAGCAGTACTTC
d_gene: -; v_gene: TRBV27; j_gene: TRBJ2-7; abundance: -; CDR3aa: CASSWGRGQYEQYF; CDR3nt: TGTGCCAGCAGTTGGGGCAGGGGCCAATACGAGCAGTACTTC
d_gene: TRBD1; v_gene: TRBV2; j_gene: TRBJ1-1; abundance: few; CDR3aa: CASTSPGQGLTEAFF; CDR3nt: TGTGCCAGCACCAGCCCGGGACAGGGTTTAACTGAAGCTTTCTTT
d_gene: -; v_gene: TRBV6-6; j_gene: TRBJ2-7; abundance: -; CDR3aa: CASSYPPPGEQYF; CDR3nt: TGTGCCAGCAGTTACCCGCCCCCCGGGGAGCAGTACTTC
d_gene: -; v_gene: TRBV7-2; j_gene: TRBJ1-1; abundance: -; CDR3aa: CASSLLGAKGTEAFF; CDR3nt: TGTGCCAGCAGCTTATTAGGGGCGAAAGGCACTGAAGCTTTCTTT
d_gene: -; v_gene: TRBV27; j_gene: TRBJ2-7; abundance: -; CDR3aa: CASSSPNRYEQYF; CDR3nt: TGTGCCAGCAGTTCCCCTAACCGGTACGAGCAGTACTTC
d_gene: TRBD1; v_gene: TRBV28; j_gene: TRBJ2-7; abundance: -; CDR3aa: CAALGTGVHEQYF; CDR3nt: TGTGCCGCCCTGGGGACAGGGGTCCACGAGCAGTACTTC
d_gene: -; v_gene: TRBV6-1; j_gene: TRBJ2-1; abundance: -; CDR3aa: CASSEGPDWNEQFF; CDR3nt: TGTGCCAGCAGTGAAGGCCCGGACTGGAATGAGCAGTTCTTC
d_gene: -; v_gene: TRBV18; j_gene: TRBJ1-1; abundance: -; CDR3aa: CASSPSAANTEAFF; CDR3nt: TGTGCCAGCTCACCGTCCGCGGCCAACACTGAAGCTTTCTTT
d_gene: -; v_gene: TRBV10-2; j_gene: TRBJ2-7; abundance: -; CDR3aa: CASSEGQFYEQYF; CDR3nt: TGCGCCAGCAGTGAGGGACAGTTCTACGAGCAGTACTTC
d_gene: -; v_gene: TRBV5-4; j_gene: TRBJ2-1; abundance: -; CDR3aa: CASSLGQNEQFF; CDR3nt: TGTGCCAGCAGCTTGGGGCAGAATGAGCAGTTCTTC
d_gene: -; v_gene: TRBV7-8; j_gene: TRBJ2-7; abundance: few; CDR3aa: CASSLVFAGAARPWLYEQYF; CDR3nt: TGTGCCAGCAGCTTAGTTTTTGCAGGGGCCGCGAGGCCCTGGCTCTACGAGCAGTACTTC
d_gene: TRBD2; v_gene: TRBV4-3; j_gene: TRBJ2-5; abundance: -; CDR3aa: CASSQEVAGETQYF; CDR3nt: TGCGCCAGCAGCCAAGAGGTAGCGGGAGAGACCCAGTACTTC
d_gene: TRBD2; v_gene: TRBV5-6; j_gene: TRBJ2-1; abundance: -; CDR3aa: CASSLELAGNEDEQFF; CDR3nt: TGTGCCAGCAGCCTCGAACTAGCGGGTAATGAGGATGAGCAGTTCTTC
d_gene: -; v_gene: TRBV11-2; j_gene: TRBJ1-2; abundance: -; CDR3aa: CASSLDLNYGYTF; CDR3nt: TGTGCCAGCAGCTTAGACCTAAACTATGGCTACACCTTC
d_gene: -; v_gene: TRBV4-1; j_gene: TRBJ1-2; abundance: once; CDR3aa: CASSQDGAGDNYGYTF; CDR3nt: TGCGCCAGCAGCCAAGATGGGGCAGGGGATAACTATGGCTACACCTTC
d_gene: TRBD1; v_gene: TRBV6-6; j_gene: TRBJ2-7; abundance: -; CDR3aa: CASSYGTGTGEEEQYF; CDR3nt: TGTGCCAGCAGTTACGGGACCGGGACAGGGGAGGAAGAGCAGTACTTC
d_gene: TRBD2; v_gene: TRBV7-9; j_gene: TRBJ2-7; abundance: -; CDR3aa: CASSPPGLAGLSSSYEQYF; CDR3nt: TGTGCCAGCAGCCCGCCGGGACTAGCGGGACTGTCTTCTAGCTACGAGCAGTACTTC
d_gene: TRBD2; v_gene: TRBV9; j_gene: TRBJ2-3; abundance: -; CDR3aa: CASSVAASGVGGTDTQYF; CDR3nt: TGTGCCAGCAGCGTAGCGGCTAGCGGGGTGGGGGGAACAGATACGCAGTATTTT
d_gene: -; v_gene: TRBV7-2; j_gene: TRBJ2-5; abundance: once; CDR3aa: CASSLAGRSQETQYF; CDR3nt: TGTGCCAGCAGCTTAGCAGGGAGGTCCCAAGAGACCCAGTACTTC
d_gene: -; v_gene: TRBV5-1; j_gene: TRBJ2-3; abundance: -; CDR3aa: CASSLDSRTDTQYF; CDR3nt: TGCGCCAGCAGCCTTGACTCGAGGACAGATACGCAGTATTTT